These 21 T cell receptor beta chains were sequenced from one sample in a study of technical replicates of blood from a few donors. Clones were sequenced by immunoSEQ multiplex PCR, and TCRdb holds only the in-frame ones, with some missing. The sample shows 70,000 to 80,000 clones, about 96% of them seen only once. Sequencing was done on a sample of T cells isolated from PBMCs. These receptors were obtained from a human donor in good health.

This sequence joins TRBV6-5 and TRBJ2-7; no reliable D call. V was clipped by 6 bases and J by 2 bases, with 14 bases between them. Germline V gives CDR1 MNHEY, CDR2 SVGAGI. The CDR3 spans 14 residues. CDR3 amino acids: CASSYGGPTYEQYF. In DNA, the CDR3 is TGTGCCAGCAGCTACGGTGGGCCGACCTACGAGCAGTACTTC.

This CDR3 reads CASGRTGTGGPDQPQHF. CDR3 bases: TGTGCTAGTGGTCGCACTGGGACAGGGGGACCCGATCAGCCCCAGCATTTT. The chain uses TRBV12-5 and TRBJ1-5; 11 bases agree with TRBD1. Germline assignment: CDR1 LGHNT and CDR2 FRNRAP. J gave up 5 bases and V 5 bases, and 11 bases lay outside the gene matches. The CDR3 totals 17 residues.

The V call is TRBV18, the J call TRBJ2-1; 15 nucleotides align to TRBD2. The V and J ends lost 0 bases and 9 bases, in that order; junction bases with no gene match: 3. The CDR3 is 16 amino acids. Germline values: CDR1 KGHSH, CDR2 LQKENI. CDR3 bases: TGTGCCAGCTCACCACCGGGACTAGCGGGAGGAGGTGAGCAGTTCTTC. Amino acid sequence: CASSPPGLAGGGEQFF.

The V gene is TRBV15, the J gene TRBJ1-6, with 7 bases that match TRBD1. Trimming cost V 5 bases and J 0 bases; bases outside gene matches: 7. Germline V gene sequence: CDR1 LNHNV, CDR2 YYDKDF (reference sequence). The CDR3 consists of 17 residues. The CDR3 reads CATSLTGRSSYNSPLHF. CDR3 in DNA: TGTGCCACCAGCCTGACAGGGAGGAGCTCCTATAATTCACCCCTCCACTTT. Using reference TRBV15 and TRBJ1-6 for the parts outside the CDR3, the full variable domain is DAMVIQNPRYQVTQFGKPVTLSCSQTLNHNVMYWYQQKSSQAPKLLFHYYDKDFNNEADTPDNFQSRRPNTSFCFLDIRSPGLGDTAMYLCATSLTGRSSYNSPLHFGNGTRLTVT.

The rearrangement links TRBV30 to TRBJ1-2; TRBD1 matches at 8 bases. Germline lookup yields CDR1 GTSNPN and CDR2 SVGIG (reference sequence). The CDR3 runs to 12 residues. Germline trimming cut 5 bases from V and 8 bases from J; bases unmatched to any gene: 7. CDR3 DNA: TGTGCCTGGCGGACAGGGCAAGAAGGCTACACCTTC. Translating gives CAWRTGQEGYTF.

The gene calls are TRBV9 and TRBJ2-3, with TRBD1 as a possible D gene (5 bases). V dropped 1 base and J dropped 2 bases, with 8 bases sitting between them. CDR3 size: 14 residues. Germline-derived CDR1 and CDR2 are SGDLS and YYNGEE. This CDR3 reads CASSVSRATDTQYF. The CDR3 coding sequence is TGTGCCAGCAGCGTATCCAGGGCCACAGATACGCAGTATTTT.

This chain joins TRBV12-5 and TRBJ1-1; the D gene is possibly TRBD1 (6 bases). Deletions cut 2 bases from V and 1 base from J, with 17 bases between. The CDR3 sequence is 17 residues long. In germline, CDR1 is LGHNT, CDR2 FRNRAP. CDR3 protein: CASGLLRTGTQNTEAFF. The CDR3 coding sequence is TGTGCTAGTGGTTTGCTAAGGACCGGGACACAGAACACTGAAGCTTTCTTT. The whole variable domain, filled in from reference TRBV12-5 and TRBJ1-1, reads DARVTQTPRHKVTEMGQEVTMRCQPILGHNTVFWYRQTMMQGLELLAYFRNRAPLDDSGMPKDRFSAEMPDATLATLKIQPSEPRDSAVYFCASGLLRTGTQNTEAFFGQGTRLTVV.

This chain joins TRBV4-1 and TRBJ1-5; D might be TRBD1 (6 bases). Germline-derived CDR1 and CDR2 are MGHRA and YSYEKL. The CDR3 has 15 amino acids. V dropped 6 bases and J dropped 0 bases, with 12 bases sitting between them. The CDR3 DNA follows: TGCGCCAGCAGTCAACAGGGATATAGCAATCAGCCCCAGCATTTT. Protein: CASSQQGYSNQPQHF.

The chain couples TRBV7-6 to TRBJ1-1; D ambiguous. The CDR3 runs to 15 residues. CDR1 and CDR2 (germline): SGHVS, FNYEAQ. Trimming removed 5 bases at V and 0 bases at J, with 13 bases between. The CDR3: CASSPFQALNTEAFF. Written as DNA, the CDR3 is TGTGCCAGCAGCCCTTTCCAGGCACTGAACACTGAAGCTTTCTTT.

V gene TRBV9 combines with J gene TRBJ1-1, with a tentative D call TRBD1 (5 bases). CDR3 size: 14 residues. V was shortened by 3 bases and J by 3 bases, with 12 bases between the two germline ends. CDR1 and CDR2 from the germline V gene are SGDLS and YYNGEE. The CDR3 DNA reads TGTGCCAGCAGCGCGGACGGAGGGGACACTGAAGCTTTCTTT. This sequence encodes CASSADGGDTEAFF. The full variable domain, with the rest looked up from reference TRBV9 and TRBJ1-1, is DSGVTQTPKHLITATGQRVTLRCSPRSGDLSVYWYQQSLDQGLQFLIQYYNGEERAKGNILERFSAQQFPDLHSELNLSSLELGDSALYFCASSADGGDTEAFFGQGTRLTVV.

The chain carries TRBV5-1 and TRBJ1-1; tentative D call: TRBD1 (6 bases). Germline V lookup: CDR1 SGHRS, CDR2 YFSETQ. Trimming took 5 bases from V and 4 from J, leaving 18 bases between them. This CDR3 contains 15 residues. CDR3 protein: CASSWGAGEGTEAFF. The CDR3 DNA reads as TGCGCCAGCAGTTGGGGGGCAGGGGAGGGCACTGAAGCTTTCTTT.

V is TRBV6-1 and J is TRBJ1-4; 9 bases are a match to TRBD1. The junction had 6 bases not matched to a gene; V was cut back by 9 bases and J by 4 bases. The CDR3 runs 14 residues. Germline CDR1 MNHNS, CDR2 SASEGT. CDR3 in amino acids: CASWDRAVNEKLFF. The CDR3, as DNA: TGTGCCAGTTGGGACAGGGCGGTTAATGAAAAACTGTTTTTT.

The V and J genes are TRBV5-6 and TRBJ2-1, with TRBD2 matching over 8 bases. CDR1 and CDR2 from the germline V gene are SGHDT and YYEEEE. There are 15 residues in the CDR3. V was pared by 2 bases and J by 6 bases, with 7 bases of the junction left unmatched. CDR3 amino acids: CASSLGGRPLNEQFF. DNA of the CDR3: TGTGCCAGCAGCTTAGGCGGGAGGCCCCTCAATGAGCAGTTCTTC.

The chain combines TRBV11-2 with TRBJ2-7; no definite D call. Germline V gene data show CDR1 as SGHAT and CDR2 as FQNNGV. V was shortened by 4 bases and J by 3 bases, with 10 bases between the two germline ends. The CDR3 has 13 residues. The CDR3 bases are TGTGCCAGCAGCTCCGGGTCGAGCTACGAGCAGTACTTC. Protein: CASSSGSSYEQYF. Supplemented by reference TRBV11-2 and TRBJ2-7, the full variable domain reads EAGVAQSPRYKIIEKRQSVAFWCNPISGHATLYWYQQILGQGPKLLIQFQNNGVVDDSQLPKDRFSAERLKGVDSTLKIQPAKLEDSAVYLCASSSGSSYEQYFGPGTRLTVT.

This clone was seen only once. This sequence joins TRBV5-1 and TRBJ2-7; D possibly corresponds to TRBD2 (6 bases). Trimming pared 0 bases from V and 3 bases from J, leaving 16 bases between. Germline-derived CDR1 and CDR2 are SGHRS and YFSETQ. CDR3 size: 16 residues. CDR3 sequence (DNA): TGCGCCAGCAGCTTGGGGGGGACTCAATATCTCTACGAGCAGTACTTC. Amino acids: CASSLGGTQYLYEQYF.

The chain has TRBV6-5 and TRBJ1-2, with D maybe TRBD1 (6 bases). This CDR3 region has 15 residues. Trimming cost V 7 bases and J 0 bases, with 15 bases left between them. Germline values: CDR1 MNHEY, CDR2 SVGAGI. CDR3 bases: TGTGCCAGCACCCCCGGGGAGGGGGCTAACTATGGCTACACCTTC. Amino acid sequence: CASTPGEGANYGYTF.

This chain uses TRBV7-9 with TRBJ2-7; maybe TRBD1 (6 bases). This CDR3 comprises 17 residues. V lost 1 base and J 2 bases, leaving 18 bases between the germline ends. Germline CDR1 is SEHNR and CDR2 is FQNEAQ (reference sequence). The CDR3 here is CASSLGPQGFKTYEQYF. CDR3 coding DNA: TGTGCCAGCAGCTTAGGTCCACAGGGCTTCAAAACCTACGAGCAGTACTTC.

The V and J genes are TRBV6-1 and TRBJ1-4; TRBD1 matches 7 bases. Germline V CDR1 and CDR2: MNHNS, SASEGT. This CDR3 contains 15 residues. J gave up 7 bases and V 6 bases, and 11 bases lay outside the gene matches. The CDR3 DNA follows: TGTGCCAGCAGCCGGCTTAGACAGGGAGGTGAAAAACTGTTTTTT. It specifies CASSRLRQGGEKLFF.

This chain links TRBV5-6 with TRBJ2-2; TRBD1 matches 7 bases. Germline V gene sequence: CDR1 SGHDT, CDR2 YYEEEE. V trimming: 2 bases; J trimming: 0 bases; junction bases outside the gene matches: 10. The CDR3 consists of 18 residues. Here the CDR3 DNA reads TGTGCCAGCAGCTTAGGACAGGTAAAAACCGCGAACACCGGGGAGCTGTTTTTT. Its protein is CASSLGQVKTANTGELFF.

The chain couples TRBV4-1 to TRBJ2-3; 11 bases line up with TRBD1. The CDR3 covers 17 residues. J was trimmed by 3 bases and V by 3 bases; bases with no gene match: 8. Germline CDR1 and CDR2: MGHRA and YSYEKL. The CDR3 region is CASSHLLRDRGTDTQYF. The CDR3 bases are TGCGCCAGCAGCCATTTACTCAGGGACAGGGGGACAGATACGCAGTATTTT.

In its sample, this clone was seen once. The genes are TRBV5-1 and TRBJ1-6; D possibly corresponds to TRBD1 (5 bases). From germline, CDR1 is SGHRS and CDR2 YFSETQ. V dropped 0 bases and J dropped 7 bases, with 8 bases sitting between them. The CDR3 extends over 14 amino acids. The CDR3 region has the DNA TGCGCCAGCAGCTTGGAGACAGAGAATTCACCCCTCCACTTT. Translated: CASSLETENSPLHF.